Following are 28 T cell receptor beta chains from one sample sequenced in a study of shared clonotypes between healthy human individuals. Method: immunoSEQ multiplex PCR; TCRdb's copy keeps in-frame clones and lacks some. The table lists 2,100,000 or so clones, almost 96% of them singletons, with approximately 0.13% in the top ten. Source material: naive CD4+ T cells sorted from blood. Regarding subset: CD45RA+ positively selected. Receptors originate from a man younger than 35 in good health.

This chain joins TRBV11-3 and TRBJ2-2; D is uncertain. Germline V gives CDR1 SGHNT, CDR2 YENEEA. Trimming shortened V by 1 base and J by 4 bases, and 4 bases separated the two germline ends. CDR3 length: 13 amino acids. The CDR3 sequence is CASSLVRTGELFF. CDR3 nucleotide sequence: TGTGCCAGCAGCTTAGTGCGCACCGGGGAGCTGTTTTTT.

The chain combines TRBV20-1 with TRBJ2-7; D assignment may be TRBD1 or TRBD2 (5 bases each). Germline V lookup: CDR1 DFQATT, CDR2 SNEGSKA (reference sequence). The CDR3 sequence is 11 residues long. With 7 bases removed from V and 1 base from J, the gap between germline ends came to 8 bases. As DNA, the CDR3 is TGCAGTGGGGACGGGTCCTACGAGCAGTACTTC. Residues: CSGDGSYEQYF.

The rearrangement joins TRBV7-2 to TRBJ2-5; 10 positions match TRBD2. V dropped 4 bases and J dropped 10; count of bases not matched to a gene: 6. Germline V lookup: CDR1 SGHTA, CDR2 FQGNSA. The CDR3 sequence is 13 residues long. The CDR3 here is CASSSLAGVNQYF. DNA for the CDR3: TGTGCCAGCAGCTCGCTAGCGGGAGTTAACCAGTACTTC.

The chain recombines TRBV27 with TRBJ2-3; 11 nucleotides line up with TRBD2. This CDR3 has 15 residues. The V gene end was trimmed by 4 bases and the J gene end by 6 bases; junction bases not matched to a gene: 6. CDR1 and CDR2 from the germline V gene are MNHEY and SMNVEV (reference sequence). CDR3 sequence (DNA): TGTGCCAGCAGTTGGACTAGCGGGTTTGGGGATACGCAGTATTTT. Translating gives CASSWTSGFGDTQYF.

V usage is TRBV9 and J usage is TRBJ1-6; 7 nucleotides line up with TRBD1. Germline-derived CDR1 and CDR2 are SGDLS and YYNGEE. The CDR3 length is 15 residues. Trimming cost V 3 bases and J 9 bases; bases outside gene matches: 9. The CDR3 spells CASSAGQDRASPLHF. CDR3 in DNA: TGTGCCAGCAGCGCTGGACAGGATCGGGCTTCACCCCTCCACTTT.

CDR3 region: CASSLAFTSGSSYNEQFF. The CDR3 DNA reads as TGTGCCAGCAGCTTAGCGTTCACTAGCGGGAGCTCCTACAATGAGCAGTTCTTC. This chain connects TRBV7-2 to TRBJ2-1; 11 bases align to TRBD2. V was pared by 0 bases and J by 0 bases, with 4 bases of the junction left unmatched. The CDR3 contains 18 residues. Germline assignment: CDR1 SGHTA and CDR2 FQGNSA.

The gene calls are TRBV4-1 and TRBJ1-1; a weak D match, TRBD1 (6 bases). This CDR3 has 15 amino acids. V lost 0 bases to trimming and J lost 5 bases, with 13 bases between them. CDR1 is MGHRA, CDR2 YSYEKL, per germline. CDR3 nucleotides: TGCGCCAGCAGCCAAGATCCAGGGGTAGTAACTGAAGCTTTCTTT. Protein product: CASSQDPGVVTEAFF.

V gene TRBV7-8 combines with J gene TRBJ2-7, with 7 bases fitting TRBD2. The germline gives CDR1 SGHVS, CDR2 FQNEAQ. The CDR3 is 15 residues long. The junction had 8 bases not matched to a gene; V was cut back by 5 bases and J by 1 base. The CDR3 protein is CASSARGGGSYEQYF. The CDR3 coding sequence is TGTGCCAGCAGCGCCCGCGGGGGAGGTTCCTACGAGCAGTACTTC.

The chain is built from TRBV18 and TRBJ1-4, with D uncertain. The CDR3 extends over 16 amino acids. CDR1 and CDR2 (germline): KGHSH, LQKENI. Trimming cost V 5 bases and J 4 bases, with 17 bases left between them. CDR3 in amino acids: CASSKNQVDLNEKLFF. Written as DNA, the CDR3 is TGTGCCAGCTCAAAAAACCAAGTGGACCTTAATGAAAAACTGTTTTTT.

The rearrangement joins TRBV4-1 to TRBJ2-7; D unresolved. V was shortened by 4 bases and J by 4 bases, with 20 bases between the two germline ends. Germline-derived CDR1 and CDR2 are MGHRA and YSYEKL. CDR3 length: 16 residues. The CDR3 reads CASSPVATDGSYEQYF. CDR3 in DNA: TGCGCCAGCAGCCCGGTGGCTACCGATGGCTCATACGAGCAGTACTTC.

This clone was seen only once. The chain combines TRBV5-4 with TRBJ1-1; TRBD1 is a possible D gene (6 bases). Trimming shortened V by 0 bases and J by 8 bases, and 8 bases separated the two germline ends. The CDR3 contains 12 residues. Germline CDR1 reads SGHNT; CDR2 reads YYREEE (reference sequence). The CDR3 is CASSLGQEEAFF. DNA for the CDR3: TGTGCCAGCAGCTTGGGACAGGAAGAAGCTTTCTTT.

This chain links TRBV4-1 with TRBJ1-4, with 10 bases aligning to TRBD1. Germline CDR1 MGHRA, CDR2 YSYEKL. This CDR3 is built from 16 residues. J was trimmed by 6 bases and V by 1 base; bases with no gene match: 5. In DNA form, the CDR3 reads TGCGCCAGCAGCCAAGGTCAGGGACAGGGGTATGAAAAACTGTTTTTT. It encodes CASSQGQGQGYEKLFF.

The gene calls are TRBV10-1 and TRBJ2-5, with TRBD1 matching over 8 bases. J lost 5 bases, V lost 7 bases, and 12 bases had no gene match. The CDR3 runs to 15 residues. The germline V gene has CDR1 WNHNN and CDR2 SYGVQD (reference sequence). In DNA, the CDR3 is TGCGCCAGCAATGCGACAGGGGTGGCGTCGGAGACCCAGTACTTC. Its protein is CASNATGVASETQYF.

The gene calls are TRBV7-2 and TRBJ2-3, with 7 bases fitting TRBD1. V was clipped by 5 bases and J by 0 bases; unmatched bases: 2. CDR1 is SGHTA and CDR2 is FQGNSA in the germline V gene. This CDR3 contains 14 residues. Here the CDR3 DNA reads TGTGCCAGCAGCGTGACAGGGAGCACAGATACGCAGTATTTT. Its translation: CASSVTGSTDTQYF. Variable domain in full (rest from reference TRBV7-2 and TRBJ2-3): GAGVSQSPSNKVTEKGKDVELRCDPISGHTALYWYRQSLGQGLEFLIYFQGNSAPDKSGLPSDRFSAERTGGSVSTLTIQRTQQEDSAVYLCASSVTGSTDTQYFGPGTRLTVL.

The CDR3 nucleotides read TGCGCCAGCAGCTTGGATTTTTACCAGGCTGGAAACACCATATATTTT. This codes for CASSLDFYQAGNTIYF. This chain joins TRBV5-1 and TRBJ1-3, with unresolved D. V lost 0 bases and J 2 bases, leaving 12 bases between the germline ends. Germline values: CDR1 SGHRS, CDR2 YFSETQ. The CDR3 is 16 amino acids.

As for this clone: Other DNA variants within this sample encode the same CDR3. The chain joins TRBV6-6 to TRBJ1-1, with a weak D call TRBD1 (5 bases). V was cut by 2 bases and J by 4 bases, with 8 bases left in between. The CDR3 consists of 13 residues. Germline-derived CDR1 and CDR2 are MNHNY and SVGAGI (reference sequence). The CDR3 bases are TGTGCCAGCAGTTACGAGGGGACCACTGAAGCTTTCTTT. Translating gives CASSYEGTTEAFF.

The chain is built from TRBV2 and TRBJ2-2; 11 bases fit TRBD2. CDR3 length: 19 amino acids. CDR1 is SNHLY, CDR2 FYNNEI, per germline. V trimming: 5 bases; J trimming: 3 bases; junction bases outside the gene matches: 14. CDR3 in DNA: TGTGCCAGCAGTCGATTAGGACTAGCGGGCGGATCGGACACCGGGGAGCTGTTTTTT. This encodes CASSRLGLAGGSDTGELFF.

The rearrangement links TRBV19 to TRBJ2-7; weak D call: TRBD2 (6 bases). Germline-derived CDR1 and CDR2 are LNHDA and SQIVND (reference sequence). V gave up 10 bases and J gave up 6 bases, with 13 bases separating them. This CDR3 has 11 amino acids. This CDR3 is CATSGRAEQYF. DNA of the CDR3: TGTGCCACCAGCGGGCGGGCCGAGCAGTACTTC.

The chain uses TRBV19 and TRBJ2-5; 11 bases match TRBD2. Germline V gives CDR1 LNHDA, CDR2 SQIVND (reference sequence). J lost 4 bases, V lost 3 bases, and 7 bases had no gene match. The CDR3 sequence is 16 residues long. CDR3 residues: CASSMISGRASETQYF. The CDR3 nucleotides read TGTGCCAGTAGTATGATTAGCGGGAGGGCCTCAGAGACCCAGTACTTC.

As DNA, the CDR3 is TGTGCCAGCTCCAGGGCAGGGGATGGCTACACCTTC. Protein: CASSRAGDGYTF. V gene TRBV2 combines with J gene TRBJ1-2; a possible D gene is TRBD1 (6 bases). Germline loops: CDR1 SNHLY, CDR2 FYNNEI. This CDR3 contains 12 residues. The germline V and J ends were trimmed by 8 bases and 6 bases, with 13 bases remaining between them.

This chain uses TRBV5-8 with TRBJ1-5; D unresolved. The CDR3 covers 15 residues. The germline CDR1 and CDR2 sequences are SGHTS and YDEGEE. V lost 2 bases to trimming and J lost 3 bases, with 12 bases between them. DNA for the CDR3: TGTGCCAGCAGCTTTTCATCCAGTTACAATCAGCCCCAGCATTTT. Translation gives CASSFSSSYNQPQHF.

The V and J genes are TRBV5-6 and TRBJ1-3; maybe TRBD1 (6 bases). The CDR3 totals 15 residues. Germline CDR1 is SGHDT and CDR2 is YYEEEE. Trimming took off 3 bases at V and 1 base at J, with 11 bases between the two ends. The CDR3 DNA reads as TGTGCCAGCAGCTCCCTCGACAGGTCTGGAAACACCATATATTTT. Translating gives CASSSLDRSGNTIYF.

V is TRBV20-1 and J is TRBJ1-5; D not certain. The CDR3 sequence is 9 residues long. The germline V gene encodes CDR1 DFQATT and CDR2 SNEGSKA (reference sequence). V gave up 3 bases and J gave up 7 bases, with 1 base separating them. The CDR3 protein is CSARQPQHF. The CDR3 nucleotides are TGCAGTGCTAGGCAGCCCCAGCATTTT.

The chain recombines TRBV27 with TRBJ1-2, with D unclear. The CDR3 extends over 13 amino acids. The germline CDR1 and CDR2 sequences are MNHEY and SMNVEV (reference sequence). V gave up 5 bases and J gave up 4 bases, with 11 bases separating them. The CDR3 protein is CASSPGSFYGYTF. CDR3 nucleotide sequence: TGTGCCAGCAGTCCCGGGTCGTTCTATGGCTACACCTTC.

The chain employs TRBV10-2 and TRBJ2-7; 9 bases map to TRBD2. The CDR3 sequence is 15 residues long. The germline V gene has CDR1 WSHSY and CDR2 SAAADI. J was trimmed by 2 bases and V by 2 bases; bases with no gene match: 4. This CDR3 reads CASSEVGTSPYEQYF. The CDR3 DNA reads as TGCGCCAGCAGTGAGGTAGGGACTAGCCCCTACGAGCAGTACTTC.

The genes are TRBV7-2 and TRBJ2-7; tentatively, D is TRBD1 (6 bases). The germline V gene has CDR1 SGHTA and CDR2 FQGNSA. This CDR3 has 12 amino acids. V was trimmed by 4 bases and J by 6 bases, leaving 10 bases between them. CDR3 nucleotides: TGTGCCAGCAGCTCCGACAGGCGCGAGCAGTACTTC. Translation gives CASSSDRREQYF.

The chain has TRBV19 and TRBJ1-6, with no clear D. V was clipped by 6 bases and J by 1 base, with 13 bases between them. The germline gives CDR1 LNHDA, CDR2 SQIVND (reference sequence). This CDR3 region has 16 residues. The DNA for the CDR3 is TGTGCCAGTAGCCCCGTGATTGGTTCCTATAATTCACCCCTCCACTTT. This codes for CASSPVIGSYNSPLHF. The full variable domain, completed using reference TRBV19 and TRBJ1-6, is DGGITQSPKYLFRKEGQNVTLSCEQNLNHDAMYWYRQDPGQGLRLIYYSQIVNDFQKGDIAEGYSVSREKKESFPLTVTSAQKNPTAFYLCASSPVIGSYNSPLHFGNGTRLTVT.

The rearrangement links TRBV2 to TRBJ1-2; a weak D match, TRBD1 (5 bases). The CDR3 extends over 15 amino acids. With 7 bases removed from V and 5 bases from J, the gap between germline ends came to 20 bases. CDR1 SNHLY and CDR2 FYNNEI come from the germline V gene. The DNA for the CDR3 is TGTGCCAGCAAAGTTGGGGCAGGGTCGATATATGGCTACACCTTC. It yields the protein CASKVGAGSIYGYTF.